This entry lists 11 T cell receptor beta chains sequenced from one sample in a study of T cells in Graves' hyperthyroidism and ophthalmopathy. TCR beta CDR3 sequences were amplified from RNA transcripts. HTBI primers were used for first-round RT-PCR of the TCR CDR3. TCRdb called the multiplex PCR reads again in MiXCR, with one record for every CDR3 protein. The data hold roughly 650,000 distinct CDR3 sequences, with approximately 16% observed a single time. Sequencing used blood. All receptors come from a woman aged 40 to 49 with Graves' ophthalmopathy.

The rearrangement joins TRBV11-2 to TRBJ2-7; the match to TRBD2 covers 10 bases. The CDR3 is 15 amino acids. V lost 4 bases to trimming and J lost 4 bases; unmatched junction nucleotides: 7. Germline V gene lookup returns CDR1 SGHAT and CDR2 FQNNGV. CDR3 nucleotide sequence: TGTGCCAGCAGCTCTCAGCGGGAGGGCCTTTACGAGCAGTACTTC. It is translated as CASSSQREGLYEQYF.

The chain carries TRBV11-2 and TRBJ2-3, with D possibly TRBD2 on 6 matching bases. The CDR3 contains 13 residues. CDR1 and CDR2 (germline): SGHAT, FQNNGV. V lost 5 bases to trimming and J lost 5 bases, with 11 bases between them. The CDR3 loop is CASSGRGGDTQYF. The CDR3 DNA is TGTGCCAGCAGCGGCCGGGGAGGAGATACGCAGTATTTT.

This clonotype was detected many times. The CDR3 DNA reads as TGTGCCAGCAGCTCAACACAAACTGAAGAGACCCAGTACTTC. Protein: CASSSTQTEETQYF. The J gene is TRBJ2-5, the V gene TRBV11-2; no definite D call. Deletions cut 4 bases from V and 3 bases from J, with 12 bases between. This CDR3 contains 14 residues. CDR1 and CDR2 (germline): SGHAT, FQNNGV.

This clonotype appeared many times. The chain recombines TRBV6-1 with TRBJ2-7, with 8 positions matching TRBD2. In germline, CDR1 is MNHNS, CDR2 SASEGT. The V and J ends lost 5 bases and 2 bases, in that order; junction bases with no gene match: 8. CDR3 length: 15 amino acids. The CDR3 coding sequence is TGTGCCAGCAGTCCCAGCGGGGGCAGGACCTACGAGCAGTACTTC. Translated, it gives CASSPSGGRTYEQYF.

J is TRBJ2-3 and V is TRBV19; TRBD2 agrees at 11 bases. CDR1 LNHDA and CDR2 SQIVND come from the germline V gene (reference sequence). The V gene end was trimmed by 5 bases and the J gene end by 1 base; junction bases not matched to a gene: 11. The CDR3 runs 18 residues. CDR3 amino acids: CASSRRPSGRRGTDTQYF. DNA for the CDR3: TGTGCCAGTAGTCGGAGGCCTAGCGGGAGGCGCGGCACAGATACGCAGTATTTT.

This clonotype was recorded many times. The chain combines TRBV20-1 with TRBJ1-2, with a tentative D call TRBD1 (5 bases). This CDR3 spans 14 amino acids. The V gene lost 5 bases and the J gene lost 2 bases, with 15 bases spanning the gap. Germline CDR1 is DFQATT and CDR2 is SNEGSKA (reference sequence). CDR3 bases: TGCAGTGCTTTCCAGGGAAAGAAGAACTATGGCTACACCTTC. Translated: CSAFQGKKNYGYTF.

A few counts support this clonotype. The CDR3 sequence: CSVERRDRGTDTQYF. CDR3 coding DNA: TGCAGCGTTGAGCGCCGGGACAGGGGCACAGATACGCAGTATTTT. The rearrangement links TRBV29-1 to TRBJ2-3; TRBD1 matches at 9 bases. This CDR3 comprises 15 residues. The V and J ends lost 3 bases and 1 base, in that order; junction bases with no gene match: 5. Germline V gives CDR1 SQVTM, CDR2 ANQGSEA.

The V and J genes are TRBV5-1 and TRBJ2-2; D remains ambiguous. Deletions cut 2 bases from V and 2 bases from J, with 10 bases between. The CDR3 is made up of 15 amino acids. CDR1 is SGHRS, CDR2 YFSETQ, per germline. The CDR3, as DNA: TGCGCCAGCAGCTTTGCGGCCGTTAACACCGGGGAGCTGTTTTTT. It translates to CASSFAAVNTGELFF.

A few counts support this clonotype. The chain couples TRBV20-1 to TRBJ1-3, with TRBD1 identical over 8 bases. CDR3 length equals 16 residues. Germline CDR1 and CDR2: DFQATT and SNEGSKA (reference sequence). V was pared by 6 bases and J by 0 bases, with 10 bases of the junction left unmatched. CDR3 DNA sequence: TGCAGTGCCCTAACAAGGACAGGGCACTCTGGAAACACCATATATTTT. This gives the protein CSALTRTGHSGNTIYF.

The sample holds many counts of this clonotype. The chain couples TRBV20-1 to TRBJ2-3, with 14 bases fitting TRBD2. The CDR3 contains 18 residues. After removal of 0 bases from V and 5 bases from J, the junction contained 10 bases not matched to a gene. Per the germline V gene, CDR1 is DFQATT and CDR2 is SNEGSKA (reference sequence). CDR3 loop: CSARERSKGLAGEDTQYF. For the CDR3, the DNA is TGCAGTGCTAGAGAGAGAAGTAAGGGACTAGCGGGAGAAGATACGCAGTATTTT.

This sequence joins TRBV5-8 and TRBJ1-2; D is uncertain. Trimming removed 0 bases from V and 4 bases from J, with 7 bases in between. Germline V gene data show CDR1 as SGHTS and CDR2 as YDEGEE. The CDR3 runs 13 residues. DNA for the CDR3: TGTGCCAGCAGCTTGGTTGCAGCCTATGGCTACACCTTC. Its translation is CASSLVAAYGYTF.